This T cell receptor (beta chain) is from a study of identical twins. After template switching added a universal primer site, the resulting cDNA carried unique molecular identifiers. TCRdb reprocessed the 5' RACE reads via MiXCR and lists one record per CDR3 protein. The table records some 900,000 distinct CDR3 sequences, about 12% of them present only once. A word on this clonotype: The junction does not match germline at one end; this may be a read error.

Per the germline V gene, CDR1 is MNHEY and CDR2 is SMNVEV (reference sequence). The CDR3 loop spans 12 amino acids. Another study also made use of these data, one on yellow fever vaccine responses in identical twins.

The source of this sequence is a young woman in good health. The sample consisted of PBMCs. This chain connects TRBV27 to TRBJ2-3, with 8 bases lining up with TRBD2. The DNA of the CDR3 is TGTGCCAGCAGAAGCGGGGGACTAGGCGTCGTCTTT. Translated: CASRSGGLGVVF.